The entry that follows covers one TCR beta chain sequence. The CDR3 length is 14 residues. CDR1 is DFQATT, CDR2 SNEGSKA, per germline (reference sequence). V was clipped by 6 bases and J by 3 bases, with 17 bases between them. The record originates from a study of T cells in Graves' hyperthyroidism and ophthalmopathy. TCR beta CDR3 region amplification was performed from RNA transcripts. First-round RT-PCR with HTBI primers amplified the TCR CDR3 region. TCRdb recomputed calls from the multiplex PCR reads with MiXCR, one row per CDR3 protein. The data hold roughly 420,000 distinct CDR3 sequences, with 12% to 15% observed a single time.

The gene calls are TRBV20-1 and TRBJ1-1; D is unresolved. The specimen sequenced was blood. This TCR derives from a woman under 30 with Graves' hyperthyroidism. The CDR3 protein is CSALETPGYTEAFF. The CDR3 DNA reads TGCAGTGCGCTGGAGACCCCAGGCTACACTGAAGCTTTCTTT.